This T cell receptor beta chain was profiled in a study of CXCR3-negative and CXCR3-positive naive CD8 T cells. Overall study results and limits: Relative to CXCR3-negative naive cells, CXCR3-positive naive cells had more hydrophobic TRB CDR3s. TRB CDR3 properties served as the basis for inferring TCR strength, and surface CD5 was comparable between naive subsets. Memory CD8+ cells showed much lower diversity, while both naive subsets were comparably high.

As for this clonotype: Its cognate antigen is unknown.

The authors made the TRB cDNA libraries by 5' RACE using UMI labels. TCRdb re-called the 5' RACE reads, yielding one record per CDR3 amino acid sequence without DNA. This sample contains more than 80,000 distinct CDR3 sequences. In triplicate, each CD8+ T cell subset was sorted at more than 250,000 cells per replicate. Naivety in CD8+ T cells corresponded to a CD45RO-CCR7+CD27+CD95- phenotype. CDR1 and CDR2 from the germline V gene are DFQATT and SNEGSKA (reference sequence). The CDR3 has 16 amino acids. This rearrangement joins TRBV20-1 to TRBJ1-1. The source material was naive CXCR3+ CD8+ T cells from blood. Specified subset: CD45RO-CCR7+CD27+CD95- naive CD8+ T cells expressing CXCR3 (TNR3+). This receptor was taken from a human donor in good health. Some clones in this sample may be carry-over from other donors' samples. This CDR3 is CSARVGSFLVNTEAFF.